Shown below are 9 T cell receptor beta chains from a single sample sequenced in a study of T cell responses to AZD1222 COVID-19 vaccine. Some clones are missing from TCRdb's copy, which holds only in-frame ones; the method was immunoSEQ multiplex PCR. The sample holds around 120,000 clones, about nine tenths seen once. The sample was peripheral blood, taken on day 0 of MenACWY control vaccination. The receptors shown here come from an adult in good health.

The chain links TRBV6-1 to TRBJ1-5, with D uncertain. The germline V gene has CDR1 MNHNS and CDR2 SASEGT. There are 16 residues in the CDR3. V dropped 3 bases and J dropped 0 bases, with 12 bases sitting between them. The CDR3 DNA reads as TGTGCCAGCAGTGAGGCTACCCTGTATAGCAATCAGCCCCAGCATTTT. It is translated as CASSEATLYSNQPQHF.

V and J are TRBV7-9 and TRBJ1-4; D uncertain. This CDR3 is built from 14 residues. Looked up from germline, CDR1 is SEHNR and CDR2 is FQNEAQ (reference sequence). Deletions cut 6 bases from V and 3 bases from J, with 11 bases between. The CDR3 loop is CASSKTWANEKLFF. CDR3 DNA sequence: TGTGCCAGCAGTAAGACGTGGGCTAATGAAAAACTGTTTTTT.

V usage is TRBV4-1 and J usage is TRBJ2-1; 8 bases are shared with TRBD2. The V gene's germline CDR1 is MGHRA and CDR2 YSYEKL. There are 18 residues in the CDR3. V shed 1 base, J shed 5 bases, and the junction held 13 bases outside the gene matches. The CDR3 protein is CASSQGTARRLAHNEQFF. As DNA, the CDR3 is TGCGCCAGCAGCCAAGGCACAGCGCGGCGACTAGCGCACAATGAGCAGTTCTTC.

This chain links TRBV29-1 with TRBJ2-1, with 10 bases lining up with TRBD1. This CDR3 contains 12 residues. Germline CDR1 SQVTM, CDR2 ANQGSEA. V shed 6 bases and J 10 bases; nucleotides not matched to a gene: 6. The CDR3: CSVGDRGGEQFF. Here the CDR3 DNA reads TGCAGCGTAGGGGACAGGGGTGGGGAGCAGTTCTTC.

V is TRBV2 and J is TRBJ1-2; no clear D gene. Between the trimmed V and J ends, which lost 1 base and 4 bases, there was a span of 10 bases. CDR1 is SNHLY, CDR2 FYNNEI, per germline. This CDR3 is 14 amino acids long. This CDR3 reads CASSEGLNRYGYTF. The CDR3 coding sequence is TGTGCCAGCAGTGAAGGCTTGAACCGCTATGGCTACACCTTC.

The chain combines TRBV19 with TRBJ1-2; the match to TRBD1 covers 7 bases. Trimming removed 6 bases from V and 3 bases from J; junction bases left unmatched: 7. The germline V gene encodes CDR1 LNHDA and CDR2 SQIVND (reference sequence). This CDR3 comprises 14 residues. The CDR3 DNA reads TGTGCCAGTAGCCCAGGGGGATCGGACTATGGCTACACCTTC. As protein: CASSPGGSDYGYTF.

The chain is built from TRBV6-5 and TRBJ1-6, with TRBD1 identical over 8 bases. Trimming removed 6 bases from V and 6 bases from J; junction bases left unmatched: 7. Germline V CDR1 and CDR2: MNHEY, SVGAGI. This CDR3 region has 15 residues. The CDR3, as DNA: TGTGCCAGCAGACCGACAGGGGCGAGTAATTCACCCCTCCACTTT. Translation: CASRPTGASNSPLHF.

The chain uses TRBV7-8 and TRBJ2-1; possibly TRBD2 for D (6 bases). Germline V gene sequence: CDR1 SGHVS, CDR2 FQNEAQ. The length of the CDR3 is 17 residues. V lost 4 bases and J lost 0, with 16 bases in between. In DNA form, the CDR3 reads TGTGCCAGCAGCTACCTTTCGACTAGGGACTCCTACAATGAGCAGTTCTTC. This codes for CASSYLSTRDSYNEQFF.

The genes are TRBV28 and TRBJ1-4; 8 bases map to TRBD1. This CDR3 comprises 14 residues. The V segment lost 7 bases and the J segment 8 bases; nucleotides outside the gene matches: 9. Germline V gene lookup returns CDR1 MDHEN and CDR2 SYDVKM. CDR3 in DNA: TGTGCCAGCAATCCCCGGACAGGGATGGAAAAACTGTTTTTT. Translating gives CASNPRTGMEKLFF.